This TCR beta chain was sequenced during a study of T cell responses to AZD1222 COVID-19 vaccine. Study results and caveats: Just a handful of AZD1222 recipients were seropositive at baseline. Two AZD1222 administrations were followed by greater Spike-specific TCR breadth and depth. In the spike-specific TCR repertoire, nearly half reportedly target unmutated variant regions. Spike regions recognized by vaccine-associated CD4 TCRs spanned the protein, led by 160-218 and 743-854.

CDR3 length equals 15 residues. Germline lookup yields CDR1 SNHLY and CDR2 FYNNEI. Trimming removed 4 bases from V and 6 bases from J, with 16 bases in between. Some clones are missing from TCRdb's copy, which holds only in-frame ones; the method was immunoSEQ multiplex PCR. The sample carries some 64,000 clones, roughly three quarters recorded once. Comment on this clone: What it recognizes is unknown.

This chain connects TRBV2 to TRBJ2-1; no clear D. Specimen: peripheral blood, collected on day 0 of AZD1222 vaccination. The origin of this receptor is an adult in good health. The CDR3 loop is CASSVALTYPNEQFF. As DNA, the CDR3 is TGTGCCAGCAGTGTGGCGCTCACATACCCCAATGAGCAGTTCTTC. The full variable domain, rest sourced from reference TRBV2 and TRBJ2-1, is EPEVTQTPSHQVTQMGQEVILRCVPISNHLYFYWYRQILGQKVEFLVSFYNNEISEKSEIFDDQFSVERPDGSNFTLKIRSTKLEDSAMYFCASSVALTYPNEQFFGPGTRLTVL.